A selection of T cell receptor beta chains follows, all from one sample in a study of T cells after posttransplantation cyclophosphamide. Profiled with immunoSEQ multiplex PCR; TCRdb holds only in-frame clones, not every one. Of about 43,000 clones in the sample, roughly 87% were seen once. The sequences come from PBMCs, collected 55 to 70 days after allogeneic stem cell transplant with posttransplant cyclophosphamide. The receptors were sampled from a male patient between 60 and 69 years old who received an allogeneic stem cell transplant from a related donor and was CMV-positive. The graft donor may account for some of the T cells. Both conserved end residues are part of each CDR3. D genes are given only for firm matches. A clone size is listed for some rows: how often the clone was seen (once, few, many), or a class if it is expanded.

v_call: TRBV5-5
j_call: TRBJ2-7
d_call: .
clone_size: once
cdr3_nt: TGTGCCAGCAGGCATGGCCTGACAGTCTTCTACGAGCAGTACTTC
cdr3_aa: CASRHGLTVFYEQYF

v_call: TRBV11-2
j_call: TRBJ2-3
d_call: TRBD2
clone_size: .
cdr3_nt: TGTGCCAGCAGCTTAAACCCCGGACTAGCGGGGACCACAGATACGCAGTATTTT
cdr3_aa: CASSLNPGLAGTTDTQYF

v_call: TRBV5-1
j_call: TRBJ2-7
d_call: .
clone_size: .
cdr3_nt: TGCGCCAGCAGCACAAGACAGGACGAGCAGTACTTC
cdr3_aa: CASSTRQDEQYF

v_call: TRBV9
j_call: TRBJ2-7
d_call: TRBD1
clone_size: .
cdr3_nt: TGTGCCAGCAGCGTAGGACCCGGGACAGGGGACTACGAGCAGTACTTC
cdr3_aa: CASSVGPGTGDYEQYF

v_call: TRBV6-5
j_call: TRBJ1-1
d_call: .
clone_size: .
cdr3_nt: TGTGCCAGCAGTTACTCCGTCGGGGGACGGGGCACTGAAGCTTTCTTT
cdr3_aa: CASSYSVGGRGTEAFF

v_call: TRBV6-4
j_call: TRBJ1-2
d_call: TRBD1
clone_size: .
cdr3_nt: TGTGCCAGCAGCCCAGGACAGGATTCACCCTATGGCTACACCTTC
cdr3_aa: CASSPGQDSPYGYTF

v_call: TRBV19
j_call: TRBJ2-4
d_call: .
clone_size: .
cdr3_nt: TGTGCCAGTAGTGCATCCCCAGGTGCCCTTAAAAACATTCAGTACTTC
cdr3_aa: CASSASPGALKNIQYF

v_call: TRBV4-2
j_call: TRBJ1-2
d_call: .
clone_size: .
cdr3_nt: TGTGCCAGCAGCCAAGAACAGGTTTTGGGTGGCTACACCTTC
cdr3_aa: CASSQEQVLGGYTF

v_call: TRBV5-4
j_call: TRBJ1-1
d_call: TRBD1
clone_size: .
cdr3_nt: TGTGCCAGCAGGGAAGAGAACAGGGGGGCTACTGAAGCTTTCTTT
cdr3_aa: CASREENRGATEAFF

v_call: TRBV30
j_call: TRBJ2-3
d_call: TRBD1
clone_size: once
cdr3_nt: TGTGCCTGGGGACAGGGATCCACAGATACGCAGTATTTT
cdr3_aa: CAWGQGSTDTQYF

v_call: TRBV5-1
j_call: TRBJ1-2
d_call: .
clone_size: once
cdr3_nt: TGCGCCAGCGGACCCAGCGGCGGCAACTATGGCTACACCTTC
cdr3_aa: CASGPSGGNYGYTF

v_call: TRBV19
j_call: TRBJ2-5
d_call: .
clone_size: .
cdr3_nt: TGTGCCAGTAGTATGGGCAGGGTAGAGACCCAGTACTTC
cdr3_aa: CASSMGRVETQYF

v_call: TRBV4-1
j_call: TRBJ1-4
d_call: TRBD1
clone_size: .
cdr3_nt: TGCGCCAGCAGCCAAGAAGGGGGCCGAGCTAATGAAAAACTGTTTTTT
cdr3_aa: CASSQEGGRANEKLFF

v_call: TRBV7-9
j_call: TRBJ2-5
d_call: .
clone_size: .
cdr3_nt: TGTGCCAGCAGCCAGGGGGGAGAGACCCAGTACTTC
cdr3_aa: CASSQGGETQYF

v_call: TRBV4-1
j_call: TRBJ2-1
d_call: .
clone_size: .
cdr3_nt: TGCGCCAGCAGCCAAAGCCTAGCACGCGATGAGCAGTTCTTC
cdr3_aa: CASSQSLARDEQFF

v_call: TRBV6-1
j_call: TRBJ1-2
d_call: TRBD1
clone_size: .
cdr3_nt: TGTGCCAGCAGTATCCACGGGAGGACAGGGGATGGCTACACCTTC
cdr3_aa: CASSIHGRTGDGYTF

v_call: TRBV4-2
j_call: TRBJ1-3
d_call: TRBD1
clone_size: .
cdr3_nt: TGTGCCAGCAGCCAAGATCGAGACAGGGGTTTTGGAAACACCATATATTTT
cdr3_aa: CASSQDRDRGFGNTIYF

v_call: TRBV6-5
j_call: TRBJ1-1
d_call: .
clone_size: .
cdr3_nt: TGTGCCAGCAGGCGAGGACTAAGCGGGACTGAAGCTTTCTTT
cdr3_aa: CASRRGLSGTEAFF

v_call: TRBV11-2
j_call: TRBJ2-1
d_call: .
clone_size: .
cdr3_nt: TGTGCCAGCAGCTTAGCGGACTACTACAATGAGCAGTTCTTC
cdr3_aa: CASSLADYYNEQFF

v_call: TRBV12-2
j_call: TRBJ1-5
d_call: .
clone_size: .
cdr3_nt: TGTGCAAGTCGCTTCTGGCGTTTCTGGGTCCTCGTCCAGGCAACCTTTTATAGCAATCAGCCCCAGCATTTT
cdr3_aa: CASRFWRFWVLVQATFYSNQPQHF

v_call: TRBV5-1
j_call: TRBJ2-5
d_call: .
clone_size: .
cdr3_nt: TGCGCCAGCAGCCCCCTAGACGCAGAACAAGAGACCCAGTACTTC
cdr3_aa: CASSPLDAEQETQYF

v_call: TRBV5-1
j_call: TRBJ1-1
d_call: TRBD1
clone_size: .
cdr3_nt: TGCGCCAGCAGCTTCGTAGTGGGACAGACAAACACTGAAGCTTTCTTT
cdr3_aa: CASSFVVGQTNTEAFF